Sequencing of this T cell receptor beta chain was carried out in a study of CD8 T cells in ankylosing spondylitis. With molecular barcodes, quantitative 5'-RACE was used to make the TCR beta libraries. Each CDR3 protein is one row after TCRdb ran MiXCR on the 5' RACE reads. The data contain under 35,000 distinct CDR3 sequences, about 7% of them singletons. Points from the study as a whole: Certain motif variants had earlier appeared in reactive arthritis synovial fluid and blood. The disease-linked clones had a CD8+ phenotype and low blood frequencies.

The CDR3 consists of 15 residues. Per the germline V gene, CDR1 is LGHDT and CDR2 is YNNKEL (reference sequence). Losses at the gene ends were 2 bases for V and 10 bases for J; bases not matched to a gene: 8. This clonotype was counted ten times or more. Its antigen remains unidentified. V is TRBV3-1 and J is TRBJ2-1, with 10 bases fitting TRBD1. The clonotype was recovered from a male donor with ankylosing spondylitis or in good health (not recorded which). Source material: blood, either unsorted or a sorted T cell fraction (not recorded which). For the CDR3, the DNA is TGTGCCAGCAGCCAAAGTAGGGACAGGGGTAACGAGCAGTTCTTC. The encoded protein is CASSQSRDRGNEQFF.